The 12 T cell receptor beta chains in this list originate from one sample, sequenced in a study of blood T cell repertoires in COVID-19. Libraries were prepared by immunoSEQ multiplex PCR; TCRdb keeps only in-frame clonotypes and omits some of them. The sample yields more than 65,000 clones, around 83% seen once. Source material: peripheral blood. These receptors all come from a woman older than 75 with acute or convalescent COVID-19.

The CDR3 sequence is CASSEFEYQETQYF. CDR3 sequence (DNA): TGTGCCAGCAGTGAATTCGAGTACCAAGAGACCCAGTACTTC. The chain uses TRBV6-1 and TRBJ2-5; D ambiguous. The CDR3 is 14 amino acids. Germline CDR1 and CDR2: MNHNS and SASEGT. Trimming left V 2 bases short and J 0 bases short, with 7 bases between.

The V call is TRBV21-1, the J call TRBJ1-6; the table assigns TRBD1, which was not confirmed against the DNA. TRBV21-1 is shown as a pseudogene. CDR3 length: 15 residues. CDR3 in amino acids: CASSKRSGGNSPLHF. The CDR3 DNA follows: TGTGCCAGCAGCAAACGTTCAGGGGGCAATTCACCCCTCCACTTT.

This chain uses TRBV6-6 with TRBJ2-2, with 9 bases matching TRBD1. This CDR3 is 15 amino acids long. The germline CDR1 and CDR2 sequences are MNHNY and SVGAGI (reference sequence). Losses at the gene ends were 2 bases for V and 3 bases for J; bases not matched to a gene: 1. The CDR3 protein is CASSYRQGDTGELFF. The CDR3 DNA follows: TGTGCCAGCAGTTACCGACAGGGGGACACCGGGGAGCTGTTTTTT.

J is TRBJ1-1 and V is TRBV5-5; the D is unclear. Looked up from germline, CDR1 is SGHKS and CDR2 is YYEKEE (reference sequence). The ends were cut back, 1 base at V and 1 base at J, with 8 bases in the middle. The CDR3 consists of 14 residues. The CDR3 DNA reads TGTGCCAGCAGCTTGTACGGTGAGAACACTGAAGCTTTCTTT. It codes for CASSLYGENTEAFF.

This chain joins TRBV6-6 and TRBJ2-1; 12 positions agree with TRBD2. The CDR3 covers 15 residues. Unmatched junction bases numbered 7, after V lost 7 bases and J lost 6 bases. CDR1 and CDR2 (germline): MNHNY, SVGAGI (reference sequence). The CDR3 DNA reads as TGTGCCAGCACCGGACTAGCGGGGACCCGCAATGAGCAGTTCTTC. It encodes CASTGLAGTRNEQFF.

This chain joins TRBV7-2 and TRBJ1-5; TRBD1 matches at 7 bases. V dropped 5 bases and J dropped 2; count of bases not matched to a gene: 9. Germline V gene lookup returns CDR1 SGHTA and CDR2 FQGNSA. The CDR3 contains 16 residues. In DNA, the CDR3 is TGTGCCAGCAGCGGCAGACAGGGTTTAGGCAATCAGCCCCAGCATTTT. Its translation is CASSGRQGLGNQPQHF.

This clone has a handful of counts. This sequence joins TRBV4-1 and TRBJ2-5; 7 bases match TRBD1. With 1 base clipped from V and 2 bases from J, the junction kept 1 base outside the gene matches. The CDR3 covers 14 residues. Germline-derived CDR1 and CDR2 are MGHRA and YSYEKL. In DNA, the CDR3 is TGCGCCAGCAGCCAAGTGACAGGGCAAGAGACCCAGTACTTC. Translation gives CASSQVTGQETQYF.

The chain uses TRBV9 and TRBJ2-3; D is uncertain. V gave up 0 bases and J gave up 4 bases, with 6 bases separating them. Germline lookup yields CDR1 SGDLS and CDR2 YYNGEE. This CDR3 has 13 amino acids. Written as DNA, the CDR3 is TGTGCCAGCAGCGTAGGTGAGGCAGATACGCAGTATTTT. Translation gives CASSVGEADTQYF.

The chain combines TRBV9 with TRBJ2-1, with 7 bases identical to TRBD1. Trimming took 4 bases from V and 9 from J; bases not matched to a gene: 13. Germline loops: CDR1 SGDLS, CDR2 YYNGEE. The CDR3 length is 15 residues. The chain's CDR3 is CASSPSQTGITEQFF. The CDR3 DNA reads TGTGCCAGCAGCCCTAGCCAGACAGGGATTACTGAGCAGTTCTTC.

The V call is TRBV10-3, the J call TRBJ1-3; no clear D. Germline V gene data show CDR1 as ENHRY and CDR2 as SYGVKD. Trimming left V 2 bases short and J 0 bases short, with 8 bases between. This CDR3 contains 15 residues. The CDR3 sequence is CAISEALTSGNTIYF. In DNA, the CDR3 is TGTGCCATCAGTGAGGCCCTAACCTCTGGAAACACCATATATTTT.

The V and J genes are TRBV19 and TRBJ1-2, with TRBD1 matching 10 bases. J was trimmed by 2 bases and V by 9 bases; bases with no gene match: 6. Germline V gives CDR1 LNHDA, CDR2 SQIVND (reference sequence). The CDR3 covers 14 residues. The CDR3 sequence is CASSGQGGNYGYTF. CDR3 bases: TGTGCCAGCAGTGGACAGGGGGGGAACTATGGCTACACCTTC.

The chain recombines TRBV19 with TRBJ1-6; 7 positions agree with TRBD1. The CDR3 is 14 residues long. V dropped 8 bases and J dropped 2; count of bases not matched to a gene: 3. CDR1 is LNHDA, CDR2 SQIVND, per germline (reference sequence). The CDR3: CASAGTAYNSPLHF. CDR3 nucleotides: TGTGCCAGTGCCGGGACAGCCTATAATTCACCCCTCCACTTT.